Presented here are 5 T cell receptor beta chains from one specimen sequenced in a study of blood T cell repertoires in COVID-19. TCRdb keeps only in-frame clones here, not all; method: immunoSEQ multiplex PCR. This table holds about 370,000 clones, roughly 90% found once. Material: peripheral blood. Receptors originate from a woman between 25 and 40 years old with COVID-19, enrolled during active disease.

Here the CDR3 reads CASSSGVLDTEAFF. The CDR3 DNA sequence: TGCGCCAGCAGCTCAGGGGTATTGGACACTGAAGCTTTCTTT. The chain links TRBV5-1 to TRBJ1-1; perhaps TRBD1 as D (6 bases). V was trimmed by 3 bases and J by 3 bases, leaving 12 bases between them. Looked up from germline, CDR1 is SGHRS and CDR2 is YFSETQ. CDR3 length: 14 residues.

The gene calls are TRBV19 and TRBJ1-5, with 9 bases fitting TRBD1. This CDR3 comprises 17 residues. The germline CDR1 and CDR2 sequences are LNHDA and SQIVND (reference sequence). Unmatched junction bases numbered 12, after V lost 6 bases and J lost 3 bases. Here the CDR3 reads CASRPGTGSFDNQPQHF. CDR3 in DNA: TGTGCCAGTAGACCCGGGACAGGGAGTTTTGACAATCAGCCCCAGCATTTT.

The CDR3 nucleotides are TGTGCCAGCAGTCCCAACCCTGGGCTAGCGGACACAGATACGCAGTATTTT. It yields the protein CASSPNPGLADTDTQYF. The chain has TRBV9 and TRBJ2-3, with TRBD2 matching over 7 bases. J was trimmed by 2 bases and V by 5 bases; bases with no gene match: 14. Germline CDR1 and CDR2: SGDLS and YYNGEE. The CDR3 is 17 amino acids. Supplemented by reference TRBV9 and TRBJ2-3, the full variable domain reads DSGVTQTPKHLITATGQRVTLRCSPRSGDLSVYWYQQSLDQGLQFLIQYYNGEERAKGNILERFSAQQFPDLHSELNLSSLELGDSALYFCASSPNPGLADTDTQYFGPGTRLTVL.

This clone was detected once. The rearrangement joins TRBV5-1 to TRBJ2-7; 11 bases line up with TRBD2. The CDR3 spans 14 residues. The junction had 5 bases not matched to a gene; V was cut back by 5 bases and J by 4 bases. Germline V lookup: CDR1 SGHRS, CDR2 YFSETQ. The CDR3 nucleotides are TGCGCCAGCAGGGTTAGCGGGAGGGATTACGAGCAGTACGTC. The encoded protein is CASRVSGRDYEQYV.

This sequence joins TRBV27 and TRBJ2-3; 9 bases are a match to TRBD2. Trimming at V came to 4 bases and at J to 0 bases, leaving 2 bases not matched to a gene. The length of the CDR3 is 15 residues. Germline V gene data show CDR1 as MNHEY and CDR2 as SMNVEV (reference sequence). CDR3 coding DNA: TGTGCCAGCAGTTGGGGGACTAGCAGCACAGATACGCAGTATTTT. It yields the protein CASSWGTSSTDTQYF.